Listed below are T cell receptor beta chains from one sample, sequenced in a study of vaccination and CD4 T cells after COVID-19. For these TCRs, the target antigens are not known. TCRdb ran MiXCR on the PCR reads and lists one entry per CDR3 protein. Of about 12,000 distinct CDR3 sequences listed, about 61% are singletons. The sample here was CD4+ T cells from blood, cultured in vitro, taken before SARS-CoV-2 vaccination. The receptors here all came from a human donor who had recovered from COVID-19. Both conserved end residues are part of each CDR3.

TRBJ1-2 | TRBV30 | CAWTRTGGSGYTF
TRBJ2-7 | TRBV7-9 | CASSLLRTSGPSYEQYF
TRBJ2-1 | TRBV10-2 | CASSQVDEQFF
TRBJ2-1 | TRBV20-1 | CSARAPSGAYNEQFF
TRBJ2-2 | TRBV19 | CASRASGNQGGELFF
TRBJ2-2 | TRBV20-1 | CSARAMGGRAYTGELFF
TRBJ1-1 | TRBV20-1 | CSAREGTGGTEAFF
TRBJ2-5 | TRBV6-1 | CASSEEVETQYF
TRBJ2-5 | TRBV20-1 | CSAPGLAGETQYF
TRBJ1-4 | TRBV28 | CASRGTGINEKLFF
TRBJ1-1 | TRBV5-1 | CASSLYRGELNTEAFF
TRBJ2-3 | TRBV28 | CASWTPGEGSDTQYF
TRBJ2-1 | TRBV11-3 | CASSGTSGRQGEQFF
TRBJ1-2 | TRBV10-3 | CAISERGATNYGYTF
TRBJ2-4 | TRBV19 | CASSIGGGQVNIQYF
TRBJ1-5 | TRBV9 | CASSVWVHQPQHF
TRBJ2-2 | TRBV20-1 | CSARDPGTENTGELFF
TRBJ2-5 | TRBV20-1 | CSASGQQETQYF
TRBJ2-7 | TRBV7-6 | CASSRSQGSEQYF
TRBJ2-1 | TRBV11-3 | CASSSIDVAGGREQFF
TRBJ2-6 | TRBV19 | CASGYSGANVLTF
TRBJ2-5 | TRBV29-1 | CSVRQGHETQYF
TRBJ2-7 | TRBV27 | CASSVGVPTYEQYF
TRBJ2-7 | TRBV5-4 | CASSSNRGGEQYF
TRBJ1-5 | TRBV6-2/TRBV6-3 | CASKTGRRANQPQHF
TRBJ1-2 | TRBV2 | CASSEGGHSYGYTF
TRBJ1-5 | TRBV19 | CASSIEAVQPQHF
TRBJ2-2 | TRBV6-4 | CASSDRDTGELFF
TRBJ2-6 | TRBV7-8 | CASSLRRDSRSGANVLTF
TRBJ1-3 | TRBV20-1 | CSAAQGAHSGNTIYF
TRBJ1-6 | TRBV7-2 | CASSLRGGYNSPLHF
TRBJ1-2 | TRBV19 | CASSMGTPANYGYTF
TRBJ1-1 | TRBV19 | CASSATGNPTTNTEAFF
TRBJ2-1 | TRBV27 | CASSSLGNEQFF
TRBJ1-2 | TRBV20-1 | CSARDTGGQYGYTF
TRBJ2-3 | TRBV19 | CASRTADTQYF